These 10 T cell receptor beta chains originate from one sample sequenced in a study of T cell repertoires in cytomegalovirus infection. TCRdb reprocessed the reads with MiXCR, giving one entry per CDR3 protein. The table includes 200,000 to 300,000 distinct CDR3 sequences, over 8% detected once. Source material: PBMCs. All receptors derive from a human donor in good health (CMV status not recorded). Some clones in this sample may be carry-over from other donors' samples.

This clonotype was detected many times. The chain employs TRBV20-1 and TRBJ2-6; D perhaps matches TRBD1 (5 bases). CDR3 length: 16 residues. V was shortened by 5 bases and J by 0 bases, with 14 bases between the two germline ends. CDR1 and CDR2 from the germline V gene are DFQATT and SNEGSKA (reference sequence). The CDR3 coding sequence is TGCAGTGCTGATACAGGCCCGAGCTCTGGGGCCAACGTCCTGACTTTC. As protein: CSADTGPSSGANVLTF.

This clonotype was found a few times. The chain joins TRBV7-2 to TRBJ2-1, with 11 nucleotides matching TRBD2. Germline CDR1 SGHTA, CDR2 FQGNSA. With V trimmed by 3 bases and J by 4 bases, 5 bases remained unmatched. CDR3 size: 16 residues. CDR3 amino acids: CASSFGPSGGYNEQFF. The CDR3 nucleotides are TGTGCCAGCAGCTTCGGCCCTAGCGGGGGGTACAATGAGCAGTTCTTC.

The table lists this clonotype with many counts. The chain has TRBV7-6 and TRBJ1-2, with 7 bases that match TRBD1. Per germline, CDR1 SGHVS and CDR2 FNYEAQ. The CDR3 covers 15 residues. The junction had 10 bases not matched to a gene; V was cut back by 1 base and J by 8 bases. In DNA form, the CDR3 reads TGTGCCAGCAGCTTAGTGGCAGGGGGGGGTTCCGGCTACACCTTC. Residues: CASSLVAGGGSGYTF.

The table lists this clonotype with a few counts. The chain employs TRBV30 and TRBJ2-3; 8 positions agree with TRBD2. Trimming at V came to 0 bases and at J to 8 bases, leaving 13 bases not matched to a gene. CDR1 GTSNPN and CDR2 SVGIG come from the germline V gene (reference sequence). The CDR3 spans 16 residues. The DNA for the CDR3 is TGTGCCTGGAGTGTAGTTAGCGGGGCCGTTCGAACTACGCAGTATTTT. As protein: CAWSVVSGAVRTTQYF.

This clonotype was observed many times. The CDR3 sequence is CASSPRTNSPLHF. CDR3 DNA: TGTGCCAGCAGTCCCCGGACCAATTCACCCCTCCACTTT. The J gene is TRBJ1-6, the V gene TRBV12-3 or TRBV12-4, with D unclear. The CDR3 spans 13 residues. V was clipped by 5 bases and J by 7 bases, with 9 bases between them.

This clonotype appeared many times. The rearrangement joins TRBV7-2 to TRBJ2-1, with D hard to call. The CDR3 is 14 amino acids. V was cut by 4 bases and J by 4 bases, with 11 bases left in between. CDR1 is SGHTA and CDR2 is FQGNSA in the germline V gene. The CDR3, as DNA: TGTGCCAGCAGCTCACAACCCCAATACAATGAGCAGTTCTTC. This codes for CASSSQPQYNEQFF.

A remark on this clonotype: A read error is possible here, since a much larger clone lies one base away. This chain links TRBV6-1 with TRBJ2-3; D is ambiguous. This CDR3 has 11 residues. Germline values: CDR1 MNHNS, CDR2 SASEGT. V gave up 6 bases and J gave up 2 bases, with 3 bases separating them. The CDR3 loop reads CASRHTDTQYF. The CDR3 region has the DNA TGTGCCAGCAGGCACACAGATACGCAGTATTTT.

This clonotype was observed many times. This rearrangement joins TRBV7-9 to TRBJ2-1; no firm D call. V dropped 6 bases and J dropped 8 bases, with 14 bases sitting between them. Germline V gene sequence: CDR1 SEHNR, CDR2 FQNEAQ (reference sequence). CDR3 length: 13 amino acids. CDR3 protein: CASSMGRGDEQFF. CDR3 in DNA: TGTGCCAGCAGTATGGGAAGAGGCGATGAGCAGTTCTTC.

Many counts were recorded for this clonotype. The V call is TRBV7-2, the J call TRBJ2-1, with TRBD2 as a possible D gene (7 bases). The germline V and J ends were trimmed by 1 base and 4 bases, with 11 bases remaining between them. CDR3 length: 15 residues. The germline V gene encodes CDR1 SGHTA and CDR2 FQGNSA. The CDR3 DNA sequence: TGTGCCAGCAGCTTAGTAGGGGGGGCATACAATGAGCAGTTCTTC. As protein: CASSLVGGAYNEQFF. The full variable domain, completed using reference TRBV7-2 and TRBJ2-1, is GAGVSQSPSNKVTEKGKDVELRCDPISGHTALYWYRQSLGQGLEFLIYFQGNSAPDKSGLPSDRFSAERTGGSVSTLTIQRTQQEDSAVYLCASSLVGGAYNEQFFGPGTRLTVL.

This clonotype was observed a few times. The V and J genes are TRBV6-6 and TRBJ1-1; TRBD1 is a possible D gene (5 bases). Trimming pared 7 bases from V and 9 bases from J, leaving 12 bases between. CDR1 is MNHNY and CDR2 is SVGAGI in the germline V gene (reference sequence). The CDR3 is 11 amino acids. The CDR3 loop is CASMRRTKAFF. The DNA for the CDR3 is TGTGCCAGCATGAGACGGACAAAAGCTTTCTTT.